This T cell receptor beta chain was sequenced in a study of vaccination and CD4 T cells after COVID-19. Study as a whole: Cellular stimulation was performed using overlapping spike peptides derived from SARS-CoV-2, HCoV-NL63, HCoV-OC43 and HCoV-229E. Study findings and constraints: The median SARS-CoV-2-reactive clonotype number increased from roughly 19 to 38, without statistical significance.

This clonotype was observed a few times. What it recognizes is unknown. The treatment is: approximately 11-day PBMC culture with coronavirus spike peptide pools or control peptides (ViraFEST assay). PCR tests turned positive between March and December 2020, before US Alpha, Beta and Delta variants. J was trimmed by 4 bases and V by 4 bases; bases with no gene match: 7. In germline, CDR1 is MGHDK, CDR2 SYGVNS. This CDR3 contains 15 residues. Cultured CD4+ T-cell DNA underwent Oncomine TCR Beta short-read sequencing. TCRdb re-analysed the PCR reads in MiXCR, keeping a single row per CDR3 protein. The table records some 20,000 distinct CDR3 sequences, 60% to 75% of them present only once.

The genes are TRBV25-1 and TRBJ1-1; 9 bases line up with TRBD1. The sample was CD4+ T cells from blood, cultured in vitro. The TCR sequence derives from a human donor who had recovered from COVID-19. The CDR3 spells CASSGPGTGRTEAFF. The CDR3 coding sequence is TGTGCCAGCAGTGGCCCCGGGACAGGGCGCACTGAAGCTTTCTTT.